This T cell receptor (beta chain) was captured by sequencing in a study of blood T cell repertoires in COVID-19. Study-level background: The analysed material was cDNA or gDNA that came from T cells, B-cell-depleted T cells, or PBMCs.

Living in under 30 US areas, the participants were between 18 and 89 years of age. Categorization into cohorts depended on clinical history that participants reported. Authors' processing steps: Scientists estimated how many nucleated cells there were by amplifying reference gene primers. The table came from immunoSEQ multiplex PCR; TCRdb's copy has only in-frame clones and leaves some out. V and J calls and clone size are as listed in that table; D and trimming were resolved from the DNA. The repertoire includes hundreds of thousands of clones, approximately 90% of them detected once, and approximately 8.8% sits in the top ten. The germline V and J ends were trimmed by 4 bases and 10 bases, with 17 bases remaining between them. The CDR3 has 15 residues. Germline-derived CDR1 and CDR2 are MDHEN and SYDVKM.

The sample taken for sequencing was PBMCs or T cells enriched from blood (not recorded which). The rearrangement links TRBV28 to TRBJ1-6; possible D gene TRBD1, 6 bases. The clonotype comes from a woman between 40 and 50 years old who had recovered from COVID-19. CDR3 coding DNA: TGTGCCAGCAGTTCGACCACACAGGGTTGGTCACCCCTCCACTTT. Amino acid sequence: CASSSTTQGWSPLHF.